The 4 T cell receptor beta chains presented below share a single source sample, sequenced in a study of shared clonotypes between healthy human individuals. Positive CCR7 selection of CD45RO-negative cells yielded the naive CD8 cells, and terminally differentiated effector memory CD45RA+ cells were excluded. TCRdb's table, derived via immunoSEQ multiplex PCR, lists solely in-frame clones and lacks some. The table records more than 2 million clones, just under 95% of them present only once. Sequenced material: naive CD8+ T cells from PBMCs. The receptors come from a young man in good health. Some clones in this sample may be carry-over from other donors' samples.

This chain connects TRBV29-1 to TRBJ2-2, with 13 nucleotides matching TRBD2. Losses at the gene ends were 6 bases for V and 7 bases for J; bases not matched to a gene: 11. This CDR3 has 16 residues. Germline CDR1 SQVTM, CDR2 ANQGSEA. The CDR3 spells CSVAGGLAGAGGELFF. The CDR3 DNA follows: TGCAGCGTCGCCGGTGGACTAGCGGGAGCGGGCGGGGAGCTGTTTTTT.

J is TRBJ2-1 and V is TRBV6-4, with 13 bases identical to TRBD2. CDR3 size: 17 residues. CDR1 and CDR2 from the germline V gene are MRHNA and SNTAGT. V dropped 4 bases and J dropped 5; count of bases not matched to a gene: 8. The DNA for the CDR3 is TGTGCCAGCAGTGCCTACGCACTAGCGGGAGGGGACAATGAGCAGTTCTTC. Encoded protein: CASSAYALAGGDNEQFF.

This chain connects TRBV5-6 to TRBJ1-3; D unclear. Deletions cut 0 bases from V and 1 base from J, with 8 bases between. The germline V gene encodes CDR1 SGHDT and CDR2 YYEEEE. The CDR3 consists of 15 residues. CDR3 DNA sequence: TGTGCCAGCAGCTTGGGTTGGGGATCTGGAAACACCATATATTTT. Translated, it gives CASSLGWGSGNTIYF. The full variable domain, its missing parts supplied by reference TRBV5-6 and TRBJ1-3, is DAGVTQSPTHLIKTRGQQVTLRCSPKSGHDTVSWYQQALGQGPQFIFQYYEEEERQRGNFPDRFSGHQFPNYSSELNVNALLLGDSALYLCASSLGWGSGNTIYFGEGSWLTVV.

This clone was found once. The chain combines TRBV6-5 with TRBJ2-3; TRBD1 is a possible D gene (7 bases). From germline, CDR1 is MNHEY and CDR2 SVGAGI. V was shortened by 6 bases and J by 1 base, with 11 bases between the two germline ends. The CDR3 totals 14 residues. CDR3 nucleotide sequence: TGTGCCAGCAGCCCCAGGGGGGGCACAGATACGCAGTATTTT. Residues: CASSPRGGTDTQYF.